This is a list of T cell receptor beta chains from one sample in a study of CXCR3-negative and CXCR3-positive naive CD8 T cells. TCRdb re-called the 5' RACE reads and catalogs CDR3 proteins one per entry, DNA excluded. This listing includes some 54,000 distinct CDR3 sequences. Sample: naive CXCR3+ CD8+ T cells from blood. The source of these receptors is a human donor in good health. Some clones in this sample may be carry-over from other donors' samples. Each CDR3 is given with its conserved first and last residue.

V gene: TRBV15
J gene: TRBJ2-1
CDR3 protein: CATSRNYNEQFF

V gene: TRBV4-3
J gene: TRBJ1-1
CDR3 protein: CASSQVSLGQGQGYTEAFF

V gene: TRBV20-1
J gene: TRBJ2-7
CDR3 protein: CSAAISGLYEQYF

V gene: TRBV6-2/TRBV6-3
J gene: TRBJ2-1
CDR3 protein: CASSYSSEYNEQFF

V gene: TRBV4-3
J gene: TRBJ2-7
CDR3 protein: CASSQDSDRASYEQYF

V gene: TRBV6-6
J gene: TRBJ2-1
CDR3 protein: CASSYIAVSGNEQFF

V gene: TRBV7-6
J gene: TRBJ2-1
CDR3 protein: CASSLGTSGSLNEQFF

V gene: TRBV7-9
J gene: TRBJ1-2
CDR3 protein: CASSFIPGTGINYGYTF

V gene: TRBV29-1
J gene: TRBJ2-1
CDR3 protein: CSASKGASEQFF

V gene: TRBV6-1
J gene: TRBJ2-7
CDR3 protein: CASSDGDSGLYEQYF

V gene: TRBV29-1
J gene: TRBJ2-4
CDR3 protein: CSVVSQNIQYF

V gene: TRBV4-3
J gene: TRBJ2-7
CDR3 protein: CASSRDRFYEQYF

V gene: TRBV29-1
J gene: TRBJ2-3
CDR3 protein: CSVEEAGSGDTQYF

V gene: TRBV21-1
J gene: TRBJ1-2
CDR3 protein: CASSKEGQEVYGYTF

V gene: TRBV29-1
J gene: TRBJ2-7
CDR3 protein: CSVEDFVGEREYEQYF

V gene: TRBV7-2
J gene: TRBJ2-7
CDR3 protein: CASSATLANPVEDEQYF

V gene: TRBV12-3/TRBV12-4
J gene: TRBJ2-7
CDR3 protein: CASSPTGGLPYEQYF

V gene: TRBV4-2
J gene: TRBJ1-2
CDR3 protein: CASSPHASPQGANYGYTF

V gene: TRBV4-1
J gene: TRBJ2-7
CDR3 protein: CASSQALPGKSYEQYF

V gene: TRBV29-1
J gene: TRBJ2-1
CDR3 protein: CSVEVSGLYNEQFF

V gene: TRBV4-2
J gene: TRBJ2-5
CDR3 protein: CASSPNWGSSETQYF

V gene: TRBV11-2
J gene: TRBJ2-7
CDR3 protein: CASSARGPFYEQYF

V gene: TRBV14
J gene: TRBJ1-5
CDR3 protein: CASSQGSPGLNQPQHF

V gene: TRBV12-3/TRBV12-4
J gene: TRBJ2-3
CDR3 protein: CASSEGDTQYF

V gene: TRBV28
J gene: TRBJ2-2
CDR3 protein: CASRKLAGGTNTGELFF

V gene: TRBV20-1
J gene: TRBJ1-1
CDR3 protein: CSARVWGGTEAFF

V gene: TRBV16
J gene: TRBJ1-1
CDR3 protein: CASTGPGGNTEAFF

V gene: TRBV3-1
J gene: TRBJ2-7
CDR3 protein: CASGPRDRESYEQYF

V gene: TRBV3-1
J gene: TRBJ2-7
CDR3 protein: CASGYASGGGYEQYF